The subject of this entry is one T cell receptor (beta chain). Its antigen is still unknown. Repertoires were generated with immunoSEQ multiplex PCR, while TCRdb's copy carries only in-frame clones and drops some. The sample contains 90,000 to 150,000 clones, less than 90% of which appear only once. The CDR3 is 11 amino acids. V lost 4 bases to trimming and J lost 8 bases, with 7 bases between them. In germline, CDR1 is SEHNR, CDR2 FQNEAQ (reference sequence). This sample was included in a study of T cell responses to AZD1222 COVID-19 vaccine. On the study more broadly: Second-dose intervals near 4 or 12 weeks were combined.

Study-wide points: Variant regions that are unmutated are reportedly the target of nearly half of spike-specific TCRs. It should be noted that donors were predominantly white British and more often female, and clonal diversity was possibly underestimated. Two AZD1222 administrations were followed by greater Spike-specific TCR breadth and depth.

The chain couples TRBV7-9 to TRBJ2-3; D gene uncertain. The receptor was isolated from an adult in good health. The sequences come from peripheral blood, collected on day 0 of AZD1222 vaccination. CDR3: CASSSTGTQYF. The CDR3 DNA follows: TGTGCCAGCAGCTCGACTGGTACGCAGTATTTT. Variable domain in full (rest from reference TRBV7-9 and TRBJ2-3): DTGVSQNPRHKITKRGQNVTFRCDPISEHNRLYWYRQTLGQGPEFLTYFQNEAQLEKSRLLSDRFSAERPKGSFSTLEIQRTEQGDSAMYLCASSSTGTQYFGPGTRLTVL.